This entry lists 4 T cell receptor beta chains sequenced from one sample in a study of T cells in localized non-small cell lung cancer. Clones were sequenced by immunoSEQ multiplex PCR, and TCRdb holds only the in-frame ones, with some missing. This table has over 30,000 clones, 86% appearing once. The sample was peripheral blood mononuclear cells, taken before any cancer treatment. The receptors here all came from a male donor at least 60 years old with stage II lung adenocarcinoma.

This sequence joins TRBV10-3 and TRBJ2-7; 7 bases map to TRBD1. V was pared by 6 bases and J by 6 bases, with 11 bases of the junction left unmatched. There are 14 residues in the CDR3. The V gene's germline CDR1 is ENHRY and CDR2 SYGVKD. The CDR3 loop reads CAIRDPTGRGEQYF. For the CDR3, the DNA is TGTGCCATCAGGGATCCGACAGGGCGAGGCGAGCAGTACTTC.

The CDR3, as DNA: TGTGCCAGCAGGAGAAGGAGGCGGGAGGGTTGCCACAATGAGCAGTTCTTC. Translating it yields CASRRRRREGCHNEQFF. This chain uses TRBV21-1 with TRBJ2-1; no DNA check was done on the table's D call, TRBD2. TRBV21-1 is a listed pseudogene. The CDR3 is 17 amino acids.

The rearrangement uses TRBV12-5 and TRBJ2-3; D unclear. The germline V gene has CDR1 LGHNT and CDR2 FRNRAP. The CDR3 is 12 amino acids. Trimming cost V 7 bases and J 6 bases, with 11 bases left between them. Here the CDR3 DNA reads TGTGCTAGTGTCCGGAGTGTGGATACGCAGTATTTT. As protein: CASVRSVDTQYF.

The V and J genes are TRBV28 and TRBJ2-3, with D unclear. Deletions cut 10 bases from V and 0 bases from J, with 11 bases between. CDR1 and CDR2 from the germline V gene are MDHEN and SYDVKM. The CDR3 runs 13 residues. The CDR3 is CAITDTSTDTQYF. Here the CDR3 DNA reads TGTGCCATCACGGATACTAGCACAGATACGCAGTATTTT. The entire variable domain, with the rest obtained from reference TRBV28 and TRBJ2-3, is as follows: DVKVTQSSRYLVKRTGEKVFLECVQDMDHENMFWYRQDPGLGLRLIYFSYDVKMKEKGDIPEGYSVSREKKERFSLILESASTNQTSMYLCAITDTSTDTQYFGPGTRLTVL.